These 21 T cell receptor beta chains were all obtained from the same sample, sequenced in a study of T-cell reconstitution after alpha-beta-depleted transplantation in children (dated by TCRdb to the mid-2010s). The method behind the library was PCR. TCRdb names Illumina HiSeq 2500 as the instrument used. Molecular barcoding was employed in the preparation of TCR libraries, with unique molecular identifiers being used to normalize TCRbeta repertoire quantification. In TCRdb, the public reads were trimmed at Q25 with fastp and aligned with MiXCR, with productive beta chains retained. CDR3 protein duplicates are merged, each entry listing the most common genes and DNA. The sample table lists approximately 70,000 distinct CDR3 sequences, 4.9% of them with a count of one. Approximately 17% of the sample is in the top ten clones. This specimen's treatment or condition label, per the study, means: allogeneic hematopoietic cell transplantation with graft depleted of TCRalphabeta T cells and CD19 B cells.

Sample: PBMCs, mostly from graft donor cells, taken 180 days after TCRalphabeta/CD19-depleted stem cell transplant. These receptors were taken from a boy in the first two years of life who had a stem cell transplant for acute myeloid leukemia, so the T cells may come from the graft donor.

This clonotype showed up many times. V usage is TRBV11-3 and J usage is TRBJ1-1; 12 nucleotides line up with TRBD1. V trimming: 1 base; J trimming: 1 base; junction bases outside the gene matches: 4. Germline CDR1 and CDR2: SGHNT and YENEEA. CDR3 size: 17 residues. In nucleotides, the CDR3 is TGTGCCAGCAGCTTAGCGGGACAGGGGGCTTGGAACACTGAAGCTTTCTTT. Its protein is CASSLAGQGAWNTEAFF. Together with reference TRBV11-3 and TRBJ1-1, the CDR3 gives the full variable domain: EAGVVQSPRYKIIEKKQPVAFWCNPISGHNTLYWYLQNLGQGPELLIRYENEEAVDDSQLPKDRFSAERLKGVDSTLKIQPAELGDSAVYLCASSLAGQGAWNTEAFFGQGTRLTVV.

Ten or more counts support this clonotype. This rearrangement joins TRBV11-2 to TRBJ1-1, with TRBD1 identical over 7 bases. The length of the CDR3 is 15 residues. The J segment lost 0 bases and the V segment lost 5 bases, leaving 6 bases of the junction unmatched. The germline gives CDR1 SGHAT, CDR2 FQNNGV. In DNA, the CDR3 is TGTGCCAGCAGCAGCATCAGGGGGTTGAACACTGAAGCTTTCTTT. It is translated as CASSSIRGLNTEAFF.

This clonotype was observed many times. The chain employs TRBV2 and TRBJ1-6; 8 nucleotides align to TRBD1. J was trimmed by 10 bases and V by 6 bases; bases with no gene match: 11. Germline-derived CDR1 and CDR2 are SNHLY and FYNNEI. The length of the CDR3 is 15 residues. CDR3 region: CASSALGQGGSPLHF. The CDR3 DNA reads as TGTGCCAGCAGCGCCCTAGGACAGGGCGGATCACCCCTCCACTTT.

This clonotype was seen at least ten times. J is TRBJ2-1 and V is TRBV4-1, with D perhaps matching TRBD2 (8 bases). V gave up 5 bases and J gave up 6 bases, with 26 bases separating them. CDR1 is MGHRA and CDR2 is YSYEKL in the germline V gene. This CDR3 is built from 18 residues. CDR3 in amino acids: CASSTPFSGDRRGNEQFF. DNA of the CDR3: TGCGCCAGCAGCACCCCATTTAGCGGGGACAGAAGGGGCAATGAGCAGTTCTTC.

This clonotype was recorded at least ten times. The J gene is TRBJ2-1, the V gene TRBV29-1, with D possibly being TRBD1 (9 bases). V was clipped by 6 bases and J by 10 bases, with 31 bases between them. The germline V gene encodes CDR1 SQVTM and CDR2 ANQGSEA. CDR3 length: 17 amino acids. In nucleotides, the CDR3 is TGCAGCGTCCACCCACGGGGGGGGACAGGGAGTTTGGGAGAGCAGTTCTTC. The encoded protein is CSVHPRGGTGSLGEQFF.

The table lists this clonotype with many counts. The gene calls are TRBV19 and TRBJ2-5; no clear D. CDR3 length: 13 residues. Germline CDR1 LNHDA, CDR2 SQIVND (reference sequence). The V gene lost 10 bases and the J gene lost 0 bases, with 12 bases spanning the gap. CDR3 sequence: CATLGPNQETQYF. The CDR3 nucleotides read TGTGCCACATTAGGGCCTAACCAAGAGACCCAGTACTTC.

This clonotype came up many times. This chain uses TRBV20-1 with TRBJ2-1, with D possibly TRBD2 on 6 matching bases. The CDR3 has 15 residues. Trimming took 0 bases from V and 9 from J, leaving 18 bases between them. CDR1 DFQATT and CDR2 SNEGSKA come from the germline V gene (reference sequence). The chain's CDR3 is CSARDPEGTSREQFF. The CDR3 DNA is TGCAGTGCTAGAGATCCCGAGGGTACTAGCCGTGAGCAGTTCTTC.

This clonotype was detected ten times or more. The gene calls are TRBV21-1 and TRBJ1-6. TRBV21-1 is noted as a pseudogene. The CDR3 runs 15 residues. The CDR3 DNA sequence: TGTGCCAGCCCGGGTCTAAGCTCCTATAATTCACCCCTCCACTTT. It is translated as CASPGLSSYNSPLHF.

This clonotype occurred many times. The CDR3 is CASSEIADEQFF. DNA of the CDR3: TGTGCCAGCAGTGAAATAGCCGATGAGCAGTTCTTC. This chain links TRBV6-1 with TRBJ2-1; no definite D call. The germline gives CDR1 MNHNS, CDR2 SASEGT. Trimming left V 2 bases short and J 8 bases short, with 7 bases between. This CDR3 comprises 12 residues.

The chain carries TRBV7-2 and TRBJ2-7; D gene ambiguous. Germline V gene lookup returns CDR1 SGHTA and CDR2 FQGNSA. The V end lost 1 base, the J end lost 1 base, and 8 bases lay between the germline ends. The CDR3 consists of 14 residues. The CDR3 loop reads CASSLGLGSYEQYF. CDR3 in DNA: TGTGCCAGCAGCTTAGGGCTAGGGTCCTACGAGCAGTACTTC.

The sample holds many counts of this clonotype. CDR3 DNA sequence: TGTGCCAGCAGCTTAACTTTCCACCGTAATTCACCCCTCCACTTT. Residues: CASSLTFHRNSPLHF. The gene calls are TRBV7-3 and TRBJ1-6; unclear D gene. Between the trimmed V and J ends, which lost 0 bases and 6 bases, there was a span of 9 bases. The CDR3 spans 15 residues. The germline V gene has CDR1 SGHTA and CDR2 FQGTGA.

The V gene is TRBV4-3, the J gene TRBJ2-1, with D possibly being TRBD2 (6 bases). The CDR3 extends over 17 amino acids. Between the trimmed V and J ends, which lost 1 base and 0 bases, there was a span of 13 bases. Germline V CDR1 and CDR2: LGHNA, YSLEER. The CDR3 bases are TGCGCCAGCAGCCAAGGGAGCGGGTCCTTCTCCTACAATGAGCAGTTCTTC. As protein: CASSQGSGSFSYNEQFF.

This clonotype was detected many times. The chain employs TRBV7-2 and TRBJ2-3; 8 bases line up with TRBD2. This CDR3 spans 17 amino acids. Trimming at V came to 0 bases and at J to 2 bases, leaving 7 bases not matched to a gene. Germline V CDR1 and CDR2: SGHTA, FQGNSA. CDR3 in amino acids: CASSLALLAVNTDTQYF. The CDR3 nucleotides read TGTGCCAGCAGCTTAGCGCTACTAGCGGTGAACACAGATACGCAGTATTTT.

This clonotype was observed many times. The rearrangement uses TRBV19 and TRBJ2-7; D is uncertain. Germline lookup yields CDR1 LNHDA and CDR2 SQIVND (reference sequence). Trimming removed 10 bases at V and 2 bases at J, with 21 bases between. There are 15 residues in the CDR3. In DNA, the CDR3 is TGTGCCACACAAAAACGGGCGGAGCATCCCTACGAGCAGTACTTC. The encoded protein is CATQKRAEHPYEQYF.

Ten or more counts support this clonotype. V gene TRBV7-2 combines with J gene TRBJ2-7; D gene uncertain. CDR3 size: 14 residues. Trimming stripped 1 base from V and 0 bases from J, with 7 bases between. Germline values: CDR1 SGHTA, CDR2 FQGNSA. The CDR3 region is CASSLGVPSYEQYF. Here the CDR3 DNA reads TGTGCCAGCAGCTTAGGGGTCCCCTCCTACGAGCAGTACTTC.

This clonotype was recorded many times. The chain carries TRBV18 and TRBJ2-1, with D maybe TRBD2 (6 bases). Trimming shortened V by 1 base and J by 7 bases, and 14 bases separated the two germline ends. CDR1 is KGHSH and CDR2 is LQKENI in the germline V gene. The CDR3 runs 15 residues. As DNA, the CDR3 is TGTGCCAGCTCACCACTGGGAGGTGGTGGGAATGAGCAGTTCTTC. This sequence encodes CASSPLGGGGNEQFF.

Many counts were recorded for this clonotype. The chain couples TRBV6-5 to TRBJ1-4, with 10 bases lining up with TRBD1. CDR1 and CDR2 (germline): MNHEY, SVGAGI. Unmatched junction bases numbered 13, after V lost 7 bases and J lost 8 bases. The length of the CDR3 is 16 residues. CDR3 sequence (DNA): TGTGCCAGCACGGGGACAGGGGTGGCCTTAAGCGAAAAACTGTTTTTT. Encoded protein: CASTGTGVALSEKLFF.

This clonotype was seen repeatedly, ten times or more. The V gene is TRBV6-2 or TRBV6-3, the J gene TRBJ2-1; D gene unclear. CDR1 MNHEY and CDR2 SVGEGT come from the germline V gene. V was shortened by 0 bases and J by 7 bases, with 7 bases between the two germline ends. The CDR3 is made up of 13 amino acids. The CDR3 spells CASSYSRWNEQFF. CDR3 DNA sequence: TGTGCCAGCAGTTACTCCAGGTGGAATGAGCAGTTCTTC.

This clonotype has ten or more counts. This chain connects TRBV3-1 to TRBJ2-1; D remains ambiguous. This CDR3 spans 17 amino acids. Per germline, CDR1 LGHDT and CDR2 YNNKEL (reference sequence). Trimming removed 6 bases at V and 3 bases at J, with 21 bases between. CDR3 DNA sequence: TGTGCCAGCAGTCTTCAAATAGCAGCCAACTTCTACAATGAGCAGTTCTTC. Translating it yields CASSLQIAANFYNEQFF.

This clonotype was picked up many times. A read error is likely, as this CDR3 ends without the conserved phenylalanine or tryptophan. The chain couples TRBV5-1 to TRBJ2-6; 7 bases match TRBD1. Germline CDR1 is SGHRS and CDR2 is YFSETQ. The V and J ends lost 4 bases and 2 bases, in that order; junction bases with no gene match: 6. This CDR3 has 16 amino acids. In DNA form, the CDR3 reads TGCGCCAGCAGCCTGACAACAGGGGCTGGGGCCAACGTCCTGACTTCC. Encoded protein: CASSLTTGAGANVLTS.

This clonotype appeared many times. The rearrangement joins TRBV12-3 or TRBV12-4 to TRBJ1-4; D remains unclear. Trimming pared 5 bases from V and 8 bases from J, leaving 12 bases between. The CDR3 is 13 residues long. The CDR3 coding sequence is TGTGCCAGCAGTAACGACAAGAGGGAAAAACTGTTTTTT. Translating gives CASSNDKREKLFF.